A selection of T cell receptor beta chains follows, all from one sample in a study of shared clonotypes between healthy human individuals. TCRdb keeps only in-frame clones here, not all; method: immunoSEQ multiplex PCR. Here the sample spans about 1.4 million clones, roughly 96% being singletons. Sequencing used naive CD4+ T cells sorted from blood. The source is a man aged 30 to 39 in good health. Both conserved end residues are part of each CDR3. A D gene is named only where the DNA matches it firmly. Size is omitted from some rows. Given values are once, few, many or a class for expanded clones.

abundance: .
j_gene: TRBJ2-1
v_gene: TRBV2
d_gene: .
CDR3aa: CASRQDGFEQFF
CDR3nt: TGTGCCAGCAGACAGGACGGCTTTGAGCAGTTCTTC

abundance: .
j_gene: TRBJ1-5
v_gene: TRBV4-1
d_gene: .
CDR3aa: CASSQVRSGLNQPQHF
CDR3nt: TGCGCCAGCAGCCAAGTGAGATCCGGCCTCAATCAGCCCCAGCATTTT

abundance: .
j_gene: TRBJ1-3
v_gene: TRBV6-5
d_gene: .
CDR3aa: CASRYTPSSGNTIYF
CDR3nt: TGTGCCAGCAGGTATACGCCTAGCTCTGGAAACACCATATATTTT

abundance: .
j_gene: TRBJ2-1
v_gene: TRBV9
d_gene: TRBD1
CDR3aa: CASSALDRALSEQFF
CDR3nt: TGTGCCAGCAGCGCCCTGGACAGGGCCCTTTCCGAGCAGTTCTTC

abundance: once
j_gene: TRBJ1-5
v_gene: TRBV19
d_gene: TRBD1
CDR3aa: CASSIVRGPGGRNQPQHF
CDR3nt: TGTGCCAGTAGTATAGTCAGGGGCCCAGGGGGCCGCAATCAGCCCCAGCATTTT

abundance: .
j_gene: TRBJ2-5
v_gene: TRBV6-5
d_gene: TRBD2
CDR3aa: CASRRGLAGGETQYF
CDR3nt: TGTGCCAGCAGACGAGGACTAGCGGGAGGAGAGACCCAGTACTTC

abundance: .
j_gene: TRBJ2-1
v_gene: TRBV19
d_gene: TRBD2
CDR3aa: CASRKTGTSYNEQFF
CDR3nt: TGTGCCAGTAGAAAAACCGGGACTAGTTACAATGAGCAGTTCTTC

abundance: .
j_gene: TRBJ2-7
v_gene: TRBV7-2
d_gene: TRBD2
CDR3aa: CASSLAVAGPIYEQYF
CDR3nt: TGTGCCAGCAGCTTAGCAGTAGCGGGACCGATCTACGAGCAGTACTTC

abundance: .
j_gene: TRBJ2-7
v_gene: TRBV30
d_gene: .
CDR3aa: CAWSWLAGLNYEQYF
CDR3nt: TGTGCCTGGAGTTGGTTGGCAGGTCTAAACTACGAGCAGTACTTC

abundance: .
j_gene: TRBJ2-5
v_gene: TRBV5-5
d_gene: .
CDR3aa: CASSLGVGQETQYF
CDR3nt: TGTGCCAGCAGCTTGGGGGTCGGGCAAGAGACCCAGTACTTC

abundance: .
j_gene: TRBJ2-1
v_gene: TRBV14
d_gene: .
CDR3aa: CASSQPSIGYNEQFF
CDR3nt: TGTGCCAGCAGCCAACCCTCGATTGGATACAATGAGCAGTTCTTC

abundance: once
j_gene: TRBJ2-7
v_gene: TRBV4-1
d_gene: .
CDR3aa: CASSQTLGDEQYF
CDR3nt: TGCGCCAGCAGCCAGACCTTAGGGGACGAGCAGTACTTC

abundance: .
j_gene: TRBJ2-7
v_gene: TRBV18
d_gene: .
CDR3aa: CASSPSPRTTYEQYF
CDR3nt: TGTGCCAGCTCACCCAGCCCTAGGACAACCTACGAGCAGTACTTC

abundance: once
j_gene: TRBJ2-7
v_gene: TRBV28
d_gene: .
CDR3aa: CASRVSGKGGAYEQYF
CDR3nt: TGTGCCAGCAGGGTTAGCGGGAAAGGGGGCGCCTACGAGCAGTACTTC

abundance: once
j_gene: TRBJ2-1
v_gene: TRBV18
d_gene: .
CDR3aa: CASSPLAKVGPPGEQFF
CDR3nt: TGTGCCAGCTCACCACTAGCAAAAGTTGGCCCGCCGGGCGAGCAGTTCTTC

abundance: .
j_gene: TRBJ2-5
v_gene: TRBV5-1
d_gene: .
CDR3aa: CASSPGGFETQYF
CDR3nt: TGCGCCAGCAGCCCTGGGGGTTTTGAGACCCAGTACTTC

abundance: .
j_gene: TRBJ1-1
v_gene: TRBV5-4
d_gene: .
CDR3aa: CASSLGMGRDTEAFF
CDR3nt: TGTGCCAGCAGCTTGGGGATGGGCCGAGACACTGAAGCTTTCTTT

abundance: .
j_gene: TRBJ2-7
v_gene: TRBV9
d_gene: .
CDR3aa: CASSPLGGTFYEQYF
CDR3nt: TGTGCCAGCTCCCCCTTGGGGGGTACCTTCTACGAGCAGTACTTC

abundance: .
j_gene: TRBJ2-5
v_gene: TRBV27
d_gene: TRBD1
CDR3aa: CASSLGRLDRGETQYF
CDR3nt: TGTGCCAGCAGTTTAGGAAGATTGGACAGGGGGGAGACCCAGTACTTC

abundance: .
j_gene: TRBJ1-5
v_gene: TRBV6-6
d_gene: .
CDR3aa: CASSYSGRPGPQHF
CDR3nt: TGTGCCAGCAGTTACTCGGGCAGGCCGGGGCCCCAGCATTTT

abundance: .
j_gene: TRBJ2-3
v_gene: TRBV19
d_gene: .
CDR3aa: CASSIGRGTDTQYF
CDR3nt: TGTGCCAGTAGTATAGGCAGAGGCACAGATACGCAGTATTTT

abundance: .
j_gene: TRBJ2-3
v_gene: TRBV29-1
d_gene: .
CDR3aa: CSVTPSTDTQYF
CDR3nt: TGCAGCGTTACGCCCAGCACAGATACGCAGTATTTT